This TCR beta chain was retrieved from a study of shared clonotypes between healthy human individuals. V was pared by 5 bases and J by 4 bases, with 14 bases between. The CDR3 extends over 14 amino acids. Per germline, CDR1 SGHAT and CDR2 FQNNGV. Data came from immunoSEQ multiplex PCR; TCRdb stores just in-frame clones and leaves some out. The sample has roughly 2.6 million clones; 90% to 95% are singletons. The chain couples TRBV11-2 to TRBJ2-5; D is undetermined. The sequencing input was naive CD4+ T cells sorted from blood. The subset: CD45RA+ positively selected. The receptor comes from a young man in good health. The CDR3 here is CASSPMSSRETQYF. For the CDR3, the DNA is TGTGCCAGCAGCCCCATGAGTAGCCGAGAGACCCAGTACTTC.